The entry below describes one TCR beta chain. The CDR3 consists of 16 residues. The trim removed 5 bases at V and 3 bases at J, leaving 6 bases unmatched. CDR1 is SNHLY, CDR2 FYNNEI, per germline. This record belongs to a study of PD-L1 blockade in urothelial cancer. Across the study: Patients' atezolizumab regimen, 1,200 mg intravenously every 3 weeks, began in the mid-2010s. Analysis of the blood was performed 3 weeks (second dose) and 6 weeks after treatment start. Blood samples had a median of approximately 150,000 T cells, 75,000 or so unique TCRs, and clonality more than 0.075.

Time point indicated: pretreatment peripheral blood. Each PCR reaction had synthetic TCR analog templates spiked into it. Only in-frame clones appear in the TCRdb table, and some are missing; sequencing was by immunoSEQ multiplex PCR. The sample lists 70,000 or so clones, 85% to 90% occurring once. The specimen comprised PBMCs, sampled around atezolizumab (anti-PD-L1) treatment. This TCR was sampled from a man in his 70s with urothelial cancer. The chain couples TRBV2 to TRBJ1-4; 10 nucleotides align to TRBD1. The CDR3 here is CASSLDRGSSNEKLFF. The CDR3 DNA reads as TGTGCCAGCAGTTTGGACAGGGGGTCATCTAATGAAAAACTGTTTTTT. The full variable domain, its missing parts supplied by reference TRBV2 and TRBJ1-4, is EPEVTQTPSHQVTQMGQEVILRCVPISNHLYFYWYRQILGQKVEFLVSFYNNEISEKSEIFDDQFSVERPDGSNFTLKIRSTKLEDSAMYFCASSLDRGSSNEKLFFGSGTQLSVL.